These T cell receptor beta chains were read from a single sample in a study of T cells in Graves' hyperthyroidism and ophthalmopathy. TCRdb re-derived calls from the multiplex PCR reads in MiXCR, one entry per CDR3 protein. The top ten clones hold over 45% of a sample with some 200,000 distinct CDR3 sequences, around a sixth of them seen once. The specimen sequenced was blood. Receptor source: a woman in her forties or fifties with Graves' hyperthyroidism. Each CDR3 is given with its conserved first and last residue. The D gene is left open where the match is weak. Clone size, where shown, is once, few, many, or a class for clones that have expanded.

v_gene,abundance,d_gene,j_gene,len,CDR3nt,CDR3aa
TRBV5-1,.,TRBD2,TRBJ2-1,14,TGCGCCAGCAGCTCAGGGACTAGCGGCAATGAGCAGTTCTTC,CASSSGTSGNEQFF
TRBV29-1,many,.,TRBJ2-7,14,TGCAGCGCCCAAACCGGGACATCCCTCTACGAGCAGTACTTC,CSAQTGTSLYEQYF
TRBV28,many,.,TRBJ1-2,15,TGTGCCAGCAAAAGTGGGGGCGATGGGGCGTATGGCTACACCTTC,CASKSGGDGAYGYTF
TRBV5-1,.,.,TRBJ2-7,15,TGCGCCAGCAGCTCTGGGTGGTTTGATACCTACGAGCAGTACTTC,CASSSGWFDTYEQYF
TRBV19,few,.,TRBJ2-6,15,TGTGCCTCGACCAGGCTAGGGTCCGGGGCCAACGTCCTGACTTTC,CASTRLGSGANVLTF
TRBV2,many,.,TRBJ1-2,13,TGTGCCAGCAGTGACAGGGGTGTCTCTGGCTACACCTTC,CASSDRGVSGYTF
TRBV3-1,few,.,TRBJ1-5,16,TGTGCCAGCAGCCAAGATGGAGGTCAGGGGAATCAGCCCCAGCATTTT,CASSQDGGQGNQPQHF
TRBV4-1,.,.,TRBJ1-2,15,TGCGCCAGCAGCCAGGTAATCACAGGTCCGGATGGCTACACCTTC,CASSQVITGPDGYTF
TRBV19,many,TRBD2,TRBJ2-1,18,TGTGCCAGTAGTAGTCGCAGGATAGCGGGAGGGAGGGGCGATGAGCAGTTCTTC,CASSSRRIAGGRGDEQFF
TRBV11-2,many,.,TRBJ2-2,17,TGTGCCAGCAGCCCCTCCCTAGGGGTGCGAGGCACCGGGGAGCTGTTTTTT,CASSPSLGVRGTGELFF
TRBV6-1,.,.,TRBJ1-5,12,TGTGCCAGCAGTAACCCCGATCAGCCCCAGCATTTT,CASSNPDQPQHF
TRBV10-2,many,TRBD2,TRBJ2-1,15,TGCGCCAGCAGGGTAGCGGGAGGGCCGAACAATGAGCAGTTCTTC,CASRVAGGPNNEQFF
TRBV12-3/TRBV12-4,many,TRBD1,TRBJ2-7,14,TGTGCCAGCAGCCGCCGGGACAGGCACTACGAGCAGTACTTC,CASSRRDRHYEQYF
TRBV5-4,many,.,TRBJ2-2,15,TGTGCCAGCAGCCCCCCGCTGGCGAACACCGGGGAGCTGTTTTTT,CASSPPLANTGELFF
TRBV6-6,many,.,TRBJ1-1,13,TGTGCCAGCAGTTACTTAGGGGAAACTGAAGCTTTCTTT,CASSYLGETEAFF
TRBV6-5,.,.,TRBJ1-3,15,TGTGCCAGCAGTTTTCTGACGGGCTCTGGAAACACCATATATTTT,CASSFLTGSGNTIYF
TRBV19,many,TRBD2,TRBJ2-3,14,TGTGCCAGTGGACTAGCGGGCGGTGGAGATACGCAGTATTTT,CASGLAGGGDTQYF
TRBV3-1,many,TRBD2,TRBJ2-3,18,TGTGCCAGCAGCCGATTACAACCCCACAGCGGGATCCCAGATACGCAGTATTTT,CASSRLQPHSGIPDTQYF
TRBV4-1,many,.,TRBJ1-1,13,TGCGCCAGCACCCAAGGGGGGGACACTGAAGCTTTCTTT,CASTQGGDTEAFF
TRBV2,many,.,TRBJ2-3,15,TGTGCCAGCAGATTCTTCCGGGAGAGCACAGATACGCAGTATTTT,CASRFFRESTDTQYF
TRBV11-2,many,.,TRBJ1-6,15,TGTGCCAGCAGCTCCACGCTAACCTATAATTCACCCCTCCACTTT,CASSSTLTYNSPLHF
TRBV13,.,TRBD1,TRBJ1-1,14,TGTGCCAGCAGCTATTCAGGGACAGGGAGCCCAGCTTTCTTT,CASSYSGTGSPAFF
TRBV4-1,few,.,TRBJ1-5,14,TGCGCCAGCAGCCCCGACGCCCGGGATCAGCCCCAGCATTTT,CASSPDARDQPQHF
TRBV10-1,many,TRBD2,TRBJ2-3,15,TGCGCCAGCAAACGGACTAGCGGGAACGCAGATACGCAGTATTTT,CASKRTSGNADTQYF
TRBV20-1,.,TRBD2,TRBJ2-2,15,TGCAGTGCTCCGCCGGGAGGGCGGGACACCGGGGAGCTGTTTTTT,CSAPPGGRDTGELFF
TRBV4-1,many,TRBD2,TRBJ2-2,14,TGCGCCAGCAGCCTGGGAGGGCGCACCGGGGAGCTGTTTTTT,CASSLGGRTGELFF
TRBV5-1,.,TRBD1,TRBJ1-3,15,TGCGCCAGCAGCCGGGACAGGGCTCCTGGAAACACCATATATTTT,CASSRDRAPGNTIYF
TRBV24-1,.,.,TRBJ2-1,16,TGTGCCACCAGTGATTTTTTCCGTTTGGGTAGCAATGAGCAGTTCTTC,CATSDFFRLGSNEQFF
TRBV5-5,.,TRBD1,TRBJ1-6,15,TGTGCCAGCAGCCCGGACAGGGCAAATAATTCACCCCTCCACTTT,CASSPDRANNSPLHF
TRBV19,many,.,TRBJ2-3,13,TGTGCCAGTACCCCCGGGGGCTCAGATACGCAGTATTTT,CASTPGGSDTQYF
TRBV5-6,few,TRBD2,TRBJ2-3,16,TGTGCCAGCAGCTCCCGGGCGGGAGCCTCCACAGATACGCAGTATTTT,CASSSRAGASTDTQYF
TRBV12-5,many,TRBD2,TRBJ2-3,16,TGTGCTAGTGGTTTGGGACTAGCGGGAGATGTAGATACGCAGTATTTT,CASGLGLAGDVDTQYF
TRBV25-1,many,TRBD2,TRBJ2-7,19,TGTGCCAGCAGTGAATTCGGCCAGCGGGAGGGCCGAAATTCCTACGAGCAGTACTTC,CASSEFGQREGRNSYEQYF
TRBV18,few,.,TRBJ2-7,16,TGTGCCAGCTCACCACGACAGGGAGGGAAGGGCTACGAGCAGTACTTC,CASSPRQGGKGYEQYF
TRBV20-1,.,TRBD1,TRBJ1-2,12,TGCAGTGAGGCAGGGGGCTCAGAAGGCTACACCTTC,CSEAGGSEGYTF
TRBV30,many,TRBD2,TRBJ2-7,14,TGTGCCTGGGGGGGACTAGCGGGAAACTACGAGCAGTACTTC,CAWGGLAGNYEQYF
TRBV11-2,many,.,TRBJ2-5,13,TGTGCCAGCAGTTTCGGCAGCCGGGGGACCCAGTACTTC,CASSFGSRGTQYF
TRBV29-1,many,TRBD1,TRBJ1-2,14,TGCAGCGTGACGACAGGGCTTACTAACTATGGCTACACCTTC,CSVTTGLTNYGYTF
TRBV27,many,.,TRBJ1-2,13,TGTGCCAGCAGTGCCATTACAGGGTTTGGCTACACCTTC,CASSAITGFGYTF
TRBV2,.,.,TRBJ2-7,15,TGTGCCAGCAGTGAAACCTTCCTCGGCTCCTACGAGCAGTACTTC,CASSETFLGSYEQYF
TRBV11-2,once,.,TRBJ1-2,12,TGTGCCAGCAGCCGTACTCAGAGCGGCTACACCTTC,CASSRTQSGYTF
TRBV30,many,TRBD1,TRBJ1-2,13,TGTGCCTGGAATCGGGACAGGCCCTATGGCTACACCTTC,CAWNRDRPYGYTF
TRBV20-1,.,.,TRBJ2-1,15,TGCAGTGCAAATAGATTTGGGGAGGTCTACAATGAGCAGTTCTTC,CSANRFGEVYNEQFF
TRBV7-9,few,.,TRBJ2-5,14,TGTGCCAGCAGCCGCCCACAGGGTGGGGAGACCCAGTACTTC,CASSRPQGGETQYF
TRBV5-1,many,.,TRBJ2-7,13,TGCGCCAGCAGCTTGGGGGAGCCCTACGAGCAGTACTTC,CASSLGEPYEQYF
TRBV6-1,many,TRBD1,TRBJ1-1,15,TGTGCCAGCGAGGCGCGGGACAGGAAAAACACTGAAGCTTTCTTT,CASEARDRKNTEAFF
TRBV20-1,.,.,TRBJ2-4,14,TGCAGTGCTAGAGATAGCGGAGGCAAAAACATTCAGTACTTC,CSARDSGGKNIQYF
TRBV5-4,few,.,TRBJ1-1,13,TGTGCCAGCAGCTTGGCTGGGTTCACTGAAGCTTTCTTT,CASSLAGFTEAFF
TRBV12-3/TRBV12-4,.,TRBD1,TRBJ1-2,13,TGTGCCAGCAGCCTGGGACAGGTGGACGGCTACACCTTC,CASSLGQVDGYTF